The present entry profiles one T cell receptor (beta chain) with its context. Its antigen is unknown. Approximately 30,000 T cell genomes (roughly 190 ng DNA) went into each sorted-subset replicate. Study processing details: Junction-only sequences without quality scores came from ImmunoSEQ, so filtering differed. Clones were sequenced by immunoSEQ multiplex PCR, and TCRdb holds only the in-frame ones, with some missing. From that table come the V and J calls and clone size; the DNA was used to work out D and trimming. The profile shows about 690,000 clones, roughly 87% of them singletons. The sample is drawn from a study of shared clonotypes between healthy human individuals. Study background: Donors, aged 18 to 49, were a couple of women and a few men. General study points: Naive subsets usually exceeded memory subsets in estimated richness.

The TCR comes from a man younger than 30 in good health. Some clones in this sample may be carry-over from other donors' samples. The specimen sequenced was memory CD8+ T cells from PBMCs. Subset in this sample: CD45RO+ cells pooled with CCR7-negative TemRA cells.

The chain's CDR3 is CASSALTGWAYNEQFF. The CDR3 region has the DNA TGTGCCAGCAGTGCGTTGACAGGGTGGGCCTACAATGAGCAGTTCTTC. V is TRBV27 and J is TRBJ2-1; 7 bases match TRBD1. Germline CDR1 reads MNHEY; CDR2 reads SMNVEV (reference sequence). V was clipped by 5 bases and J by 2 bases; unmatched bases: 9. CDR3 length equals 16 residues.